This entry lists 12 T cell receptor beta chains sequenced from one sample in a study of blood T cells in healthy people across ages. A sample-barcoded 5' primer and a J-beta primer mix were used in a second PCR of roughly 7 to 11 cycles. TCRdb reprocessed the 5' RACE reads with MiXCR, giving one entry per CDR3 protein. Here the sample spans 1.5 million to 2 million distinct CDR3 sequences, about 50% being singletons. Sequencing was carried out using blood. These receptors all stem from a woman aged 35 to 49 in good health.

This sequence joins TRBV5-1 and TRBJ2-3; 15 bases are a match to TRBD2. The CDR3 is 17 residues long. V lost 5 bases, J lost 6 bases, and 10 bases stayed unmatched. The germline V gene encodes CDR1 SGHRS and CDR2 YFSETQ. CDR3 in DNA: TGCGCCAGCAGTCTGGCCAGGACTAGCGGGGGGGTTGATACGCAGTATTTT. Amino acid sequence: CASSLARTSGGVDTQYF.

The rearrangement joins TRBV6-5 to TRBJ2-6, with unresolved D. The CDR3 runs to 14 residues. From germline, CDR1 is MNHEY and CDR2 SVGAGI. The V and J ends lost 5 bases and 3 bases respectively, with 8 bases between them. CDR3 sequence (DNA): TGTGCCAGCAGTCTCCTTTTTGGGGCCAACGTCCTGACTTTC. It yields the protein CASSLLFGANVLTF.

This clonotype occurred a few times. The DNA for the CDR3 is TGTGCCAGCTCACCACTGAAAACCTACGAGCAGTACTTC. It is translated as CASSPLKTYEQYF. The chain combines TRBV18 with TRBJ2-7; D is undetermined. Germline-derived CDR1 and CDR2 are KGHSH and LQKENI. The germline V and J ends were trimmed by 1 base and 2 bases, with 6 bases remaining between them. CDR3 length: 13 amino acids.

The rearrangement joins TRBV6-2 or TRBV6-3 to TRBJ2-1, with 9 bases fitting TRBD1. The CDR3 runs to 16 residues. Germline CDR1 and CDR2: MNHEY and SVGEGT. With V trimmed by 5 bases and J by 5 bases, 10 bases remained unmatched. The CDR3 loop is CASSTIRDRDHNEQFF. The CDR3 DNA is TGTGCCAGCAGTACGATCCGGGACAGGGACCACAATGAGCAGTTCTTC.

This clonotype was seen only a few times. This chain uses TRBV5-4 with TRBJ2-1; D not certain. This CDR3 contains 12 residues. Germline V gene lookup returns CDR1 SGHNT and CDR2 YYREEE (reference sequence). The germline V and J ends were trimmed by 3 bases and 5 bases, with 6 bases remaining between them. Written as DNA, the CDR3 is TGTGCCAGCAGCTCGGTTAACAATGAGCAGTTCTTC. Translation: CASSSVNNEQFF.

The V call is TRBV20-1, the J call TRBJ2-5, with D perhaps matching TRBD2 (6 bases). Germline V gives CDR1 DFQATT, CDR2 SNEGSKA (reference sequence). V was trimmed by 2 bases and J by 2 bases, leaving 9 bases between them. The CDR3 has 13 residues. The CDR3 region has the DNA TGCAGTGCTAGAAGGCTAGCGCAAGAGACCCAGTACTTC. The encoded protein is CSARRLAQETQYF.

The J gene is TRBJ1-5, the V gene TRBV15, with 7 bases lining up with TRBD1. Trimming at V came to 5 bases and at J to 6 bases, leaving 10 bases not matched to a gene. The V gene's germline CDR1 is LNHNV and CDR2 YYDKDF (reference sequence). The length of the CDR3 is 15 residues. The CDR3 region is CATSSRTGVAQPQHF. The CDR3, as DNA: TGTGCCACCAGCTCTCGAACAGGGGTTGCTCAGCCCCAGCATTTT.

The rearrangement joins TRBV24-1 to TRBJ2-7, with TRBD2 matching over 8 bases. Germline loops: CDR1 KGHDR, CDR2 SFDVKD. The V and J ends lost 6 bases and 0 bases, in that order; junction bases with no gene match: 3. This CDR3 is 14 amino acids long. The CDR3 is CATSRRGASYEQYF. CDR3 DNA: TGTGCCACCAGTCGGCGGGGGGCCTCCTACGAGCAGTACTTC.

The chain joins TRBV27 to TRBJ1-1, with D possibly being TRBD1 (5 bases). The V and J ends lost 3 bases and 4 bases respectively, with 12 bases between them. The CDR3 runs 14 residues. In germline, CDR1 is MNHEY, CDR2 SMNVEV (reference sequence). For the CDR3, the DNA is TGTGCCAGCAGTTTCAGGGTTGGGAGCACTGAAGCTTTCTTT. Its translation is CASSFRVGSTEAFF.

This clonotype occurred a few times. The chain combines TRBV28 with TRBJ2-7, with D tentatively TRBD1 or TRBD2 (5 bases each). This CDR3 is 15 amino acids long. Deletions cut 4 bases from V and 7 bases from J, with 20 bases between. From germline, CDR1 is MDHEN and CDR2 SYDVKM. CDR3 amino acids: CASSSLSGTTGEQYF. The CDR3 DNA reads as TGTGCCAGCAGTTCGTTGTCAGGGACCACAGGAGAGCAGTACTTC.

This sequence joins TRBV5-1 and TRBJ2-5; possibly TRBD2 for D (5 bases). CDR1 is SGHRS, CDR2 YFSETQ, per germline. V shed 0 bases and J shed 5 bases, with 14 bases lying between them. The CDR3 consists of 15 residues. The CDR3 DNA follows: TGCGCCAGCAGCTTGGATCGGGGTTTAAGGGAGACCCAGTACTTC. Amino acids: CASSLDRGLRETQYF.

The chain carries TRBV12-3 or TRBV12-4 and TRBJ1-6; tentatively, D is TRBD1 (6 bases). The ends were cut back, 2 bases at V and 11 bases at J, with 16 bases in the middle. This CDR3 is built from 15 residues. The CDR3 here is CASSLRSGVDAPLHF. The CDR3 nucleotides are TGTGCCAGCAGTTTAAGATCAGGGGTAGATGCACCCCTCCACTTT.